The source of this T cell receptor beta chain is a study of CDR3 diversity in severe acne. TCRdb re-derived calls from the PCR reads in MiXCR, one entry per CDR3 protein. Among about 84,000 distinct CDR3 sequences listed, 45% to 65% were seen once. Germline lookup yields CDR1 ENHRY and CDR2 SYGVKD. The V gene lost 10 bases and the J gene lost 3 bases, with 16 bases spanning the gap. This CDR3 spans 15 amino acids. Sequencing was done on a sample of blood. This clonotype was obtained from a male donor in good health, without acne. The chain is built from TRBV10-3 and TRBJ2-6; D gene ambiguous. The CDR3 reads CASSRLAVGANVLTF. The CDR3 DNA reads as TGTGCCAGCAGCCGTCTGGCTGTTGGGGCCAACGTCCTGACTTTC.